A single sample is the source of the 10 T cell receptor beta chains below, sequenced in a study of CD8+ T cells in alopecia areata. Extraction of RNA preceded its reverse transcription into cDNA, which served as the sequencing template. The repertoire was sequenced with immunoSEQ multiplex PCR; TCRdb's copy has only in-frame clones and lacks some. The sample has some 130,000 clones, about 47% seen once; the top ten hold 15% to 20%. The material was CD8+ T cells sorted from blood, obtained at week 0. The receptors were sampled from a human donor with alopecia areata.

This clone was seen a few times. This sample includes further DNA sequences coding for the same CDR3. The gene calls are TRBV27 and TRBJ1-5; D remains unclear. CDR3 length: 12 residues. Germline V gene lookup returns CDR1 MNHEY and CDR2 SMNVEV (reference sequence). The V end was cut by 3 bases, the J end by 4 bases, with 4 bases between. CDR3 amino acids: CASSFYNQPQHF. For the CDR3, the DNA is TGTGCCAGCAGTTTCTATAATCAGCCCCAGCATTTT.

V and J are TRBV15 and TRBJ1-3, with D possibly matching TRBD1 (5 bases). V lost 6 bases and J 3 bases, leaving 18 bases between the germline ends. The CDR3 runs to 16 residues. Looked up from germline, CDR1 is LNHNV and CDR2 is YYDKDF (reference sequence). CDR3 amino acids: CATSYLGPGSGNTIYF. For the CDR3, the DNA is TGTGCCACCAGTTACCTGGGGCCAGGGAGTGGAAACACCATATATTTT.

This clone is a singleton in its sample. This chain joins TRBV25-1 and TRBJ1-2; no clear D. The germline V gene has CDR1 MGHDK and CDR2 SYGVNS. Trimming stripped 8 bases from V and 4 bases from J, with 17 bases between. This CDR3 spans 14 amino acids. The CDR3 loop is CASSPAGSLYGYTF. As DNA, the CDR3 is TGTGCCAGCTCACCCGCGGGCAGCCTCTATGGCTACACCTTC.

This clone was observed a few times. The chain employs TRBV4-1 and TRBJ1-1, with 8 positions matching TRBD1. The germline V gene has CDR1 MGHRA and CDR2 YSYEKL. J gave up 4 bases and V 4 bases, and 8 bases lay outside the gene matches. CDR3 size: 15 residues. CDR3 residues: CASSLLTGEATEAFF. The CDR3 DNA reads TGCGCCAGCAGCCTCTTGACAGGGGAGGCCACTGAAGCTTTCTTT.

The V call is TRBV7-9, the J call TRBJ2-7; D is unclear. The CDR3 has 15 amino acids. Germline V gene data show CDR1 as SEHNR and CDR2 as FQNEAQ (reference sequence). V was pared by 5 bases and J by 2 bases, with 16 bases between. In nucleotides, the CDR3 is TGTGCCAGCAGCCCCCAAGGGATCTCTACCTACGAGCAGTACTTC. Protein: CASSPQGISTYEQYF. Combining the CDR3 with reference TRBV7-9 and TRBJ2-7 gives the whole variable domain DTGVSQNPRHKITKRGQNVTFRCDPISEHNRLYWYRQTLGQGPEFLTYFQNEAQLEKSRLLSDRFSAERPKGSFSTLEIQRTEQGDSAMYLCASSPQGISTYEQYFGPGTRLTVT.

This clone was counted between two and nine times. The chain employs TRBV10-3 and TRBJ2-1; D unresolved. Germline CDR1 and CDR2: ENHRY and SYGVKD. This CDR3 comprises 11 residues. V lost 8 bases, J lost 8 bases, and 10 bases lay in between. Written as DNA, the CDR3 is TGTGCCATCCAAAAGAGCGATGAGCAGTTCTTC. Translating gives CAIQKSDEQFF.

The chain combines TRBV4-1 with TRBJ1-1, with D uncertain. V lost 1 base, J lost 1 base, and 7 bases lay in between. Germline assignment: CDR1 MGHRA and CDR2 YSYEKL. This CDR3 has 14 residues. The CDR3 loop is CASSQVGENTEAFF. CDR3 coding DNA: TGCGCCAGCAGCCAAGTCGGGGAGAACACTGAAGCTTTCTTT.

This chain links TRBV4-1 with TRBJ2-7; TRBD1 matches 7 bases. The CDR3 totals 14 residues. The V and J ends lost 5 bases and 2 bases, in that order; junction bases with no gene match: 6. Germline V gene data show CDR1 as MGHRA and CDR2 as YSYEKL. The CDR3 region has the DNA TGCGCCAGCAGCACGCGACAGGGAACCTACGAGCAGTACTTC. This encodes CASSTRQGTYEQYF.

This chain joins TRBV7-9 and TRBJ1-2, with D unclear. Germline CDR1 is SEHNR and CDR2 is FQNEAQ (reference sequence). The CDR3 contains 11 residues. V lost 5 bases and J 6 bases, leaving 7 bases between the germline ends. The CDR3 nucleotides are TGTGCCAGCAGCGCTTCCAATGGCTACACCTTC. The encoded protein is CASSASNGYTF.

This chain joins TRBV2 and TRBJ1-1; tentative D call: TRBD1 (5 bases). The germline CDR1 and CDR2 sequences are SNHLY and FYNNEI. Trimming cost V 3 bases and J 1 base, with 12 bases left between them. This CDR3 has 15 residues. For the CDR3, the DNA is TGTGCCAGCAGTGAGTTTGGGGGTGGGAACACTGAAGCTTTCTTT. It specifies CASSEFGGGNTEAFF. Complete variable domain (other parts from reference TRBV2 and TRBJ1-1): EPEVTQTPSHQVTQMGQEVILRCVPISNHLYFYWYRQILGQKVEFLVSFYNNEISEKSEIFDDQFSVERPDGSNFTLKIRSTKLEDSAMYFCASSEFGGGNTEAFFGQGTRLTVV.